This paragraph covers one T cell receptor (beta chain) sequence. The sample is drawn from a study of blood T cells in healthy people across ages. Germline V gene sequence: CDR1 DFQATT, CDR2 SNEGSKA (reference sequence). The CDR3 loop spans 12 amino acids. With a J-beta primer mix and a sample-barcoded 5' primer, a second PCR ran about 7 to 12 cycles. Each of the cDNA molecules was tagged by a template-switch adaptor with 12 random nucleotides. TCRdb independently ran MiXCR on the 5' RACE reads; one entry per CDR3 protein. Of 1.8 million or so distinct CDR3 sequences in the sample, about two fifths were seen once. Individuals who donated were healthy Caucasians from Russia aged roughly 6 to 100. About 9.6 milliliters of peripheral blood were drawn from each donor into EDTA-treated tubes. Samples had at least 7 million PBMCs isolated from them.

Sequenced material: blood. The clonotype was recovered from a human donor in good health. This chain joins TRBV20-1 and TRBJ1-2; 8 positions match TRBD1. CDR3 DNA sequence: TGCAGGGCCGAAGACAGGGGCTATGGCTACACCTTC. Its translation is CRAEDRGYGYTF.